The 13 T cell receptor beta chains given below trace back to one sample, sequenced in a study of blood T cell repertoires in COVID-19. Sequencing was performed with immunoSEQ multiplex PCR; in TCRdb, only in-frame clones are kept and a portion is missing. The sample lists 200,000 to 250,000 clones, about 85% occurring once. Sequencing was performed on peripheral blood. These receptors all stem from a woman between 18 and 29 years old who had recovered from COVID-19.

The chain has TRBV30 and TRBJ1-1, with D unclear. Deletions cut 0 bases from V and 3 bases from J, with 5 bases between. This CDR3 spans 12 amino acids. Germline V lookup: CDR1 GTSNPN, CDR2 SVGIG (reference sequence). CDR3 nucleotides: TGTGCCTGGAGTGTTACTGACACTGAAGCTTTCTTT. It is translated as CAWSVTDTEAFF.

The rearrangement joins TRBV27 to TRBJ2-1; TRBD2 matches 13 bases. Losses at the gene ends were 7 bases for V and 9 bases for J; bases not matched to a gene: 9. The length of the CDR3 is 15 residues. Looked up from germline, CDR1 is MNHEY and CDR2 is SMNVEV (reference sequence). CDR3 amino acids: CASTRGTSGRGEQFF. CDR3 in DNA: TGTGCCAGCACCCGGGGAACTAGCGGGAGGGGTGAGCAGTTCTTC.

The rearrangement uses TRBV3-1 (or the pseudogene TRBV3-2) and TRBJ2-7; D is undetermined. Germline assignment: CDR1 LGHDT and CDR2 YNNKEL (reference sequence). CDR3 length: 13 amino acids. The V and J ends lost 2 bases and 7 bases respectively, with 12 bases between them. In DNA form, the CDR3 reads TGTGCCAGCAGCCAAACCAGGATTAGGGAGCAGTACTTC. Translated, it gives CASSQTRIREQYF.

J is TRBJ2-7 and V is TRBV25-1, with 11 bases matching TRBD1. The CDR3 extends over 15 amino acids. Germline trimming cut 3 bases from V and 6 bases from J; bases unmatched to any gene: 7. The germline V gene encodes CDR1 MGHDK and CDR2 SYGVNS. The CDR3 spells CASSDGTGGTGEQYF. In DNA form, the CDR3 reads TGTGCCAGCAGTGATGGGACAGGGGGAACGGGCGAGCAGTACTTC.

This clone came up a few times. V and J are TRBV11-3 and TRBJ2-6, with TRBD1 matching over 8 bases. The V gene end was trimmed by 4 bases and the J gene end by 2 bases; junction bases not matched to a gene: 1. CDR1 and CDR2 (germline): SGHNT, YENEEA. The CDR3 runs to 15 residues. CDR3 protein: CASSSTGAGANVLTF. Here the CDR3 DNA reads TGTGCCAGCAGCTCGACAGGGGCTGGGGCCAACGTCCTGACTTTC.

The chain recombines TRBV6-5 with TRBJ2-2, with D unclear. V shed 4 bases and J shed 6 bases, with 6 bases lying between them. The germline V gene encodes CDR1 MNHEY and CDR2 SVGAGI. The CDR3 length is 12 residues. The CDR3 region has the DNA TGTGCCAGCAGTTCCTTCTCCGGGGAGCTGTTTTTT. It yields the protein CASSSFSGELFF.

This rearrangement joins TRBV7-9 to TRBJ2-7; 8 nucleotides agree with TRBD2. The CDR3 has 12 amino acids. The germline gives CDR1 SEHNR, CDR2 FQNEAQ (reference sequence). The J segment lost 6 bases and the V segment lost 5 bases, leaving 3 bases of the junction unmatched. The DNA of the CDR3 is TGTGCCAGCAGCCCAGCGGGAGTCGAGCAGTACTTC. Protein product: CASSPAGVEQYF. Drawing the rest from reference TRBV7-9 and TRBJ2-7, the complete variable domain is DTGVSQNPRHKITKRGQNVTFRCDPISEHNRLYWYRQTLGQGPEFLTYFQNEAQLEKSRLLSDRFSAERPKGSFSTLEIQRTEQGDSAMYLCASSPAGVEQYFGPGTRLTVT.

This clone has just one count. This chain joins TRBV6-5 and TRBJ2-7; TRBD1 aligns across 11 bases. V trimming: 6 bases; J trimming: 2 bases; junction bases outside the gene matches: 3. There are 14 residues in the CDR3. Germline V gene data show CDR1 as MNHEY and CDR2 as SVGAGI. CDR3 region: CASRTGQGAYEQYF. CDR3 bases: TGTGCCAGCAGAACGGGACAGGGGGCCTACGAGCAGTACTTC.

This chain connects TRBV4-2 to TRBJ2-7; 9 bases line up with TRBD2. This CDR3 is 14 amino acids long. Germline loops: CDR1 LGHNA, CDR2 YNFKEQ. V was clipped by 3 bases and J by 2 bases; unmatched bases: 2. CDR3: CASSQGLAPYEQYF. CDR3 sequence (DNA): TGTGCCAGCAGCCAGGGACTAGCTCCCTACGAGCAGTACTTC.

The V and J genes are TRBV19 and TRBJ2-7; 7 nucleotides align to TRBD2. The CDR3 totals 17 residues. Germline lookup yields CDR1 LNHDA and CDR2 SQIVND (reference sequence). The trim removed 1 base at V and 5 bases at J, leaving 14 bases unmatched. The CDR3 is CASSIGGGRVVQNEQYF. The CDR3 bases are TGTGCCAGTAGTATAGGAGGAGGGAGGGTGGTACAGAACGAGCAGTACTTC.

CDR3 residues: CASSPQDRDEKLFF. The CDR3, as DNA: TGTGCCAGCAGCCCGCAGGACAGGGATGAAAAACTGTTTTTT. The chain uses TRBV7-3 and TRBJ1-4; 8 nucleotides agree with TRBD1. Germline V gene data show CDR1 as SGHTA and CDR2 as FQGTGA. The trim removed 5 bases at V and 6 bases at J, leaving 5 bases unmatched. This CDR3 region has 14 residues.

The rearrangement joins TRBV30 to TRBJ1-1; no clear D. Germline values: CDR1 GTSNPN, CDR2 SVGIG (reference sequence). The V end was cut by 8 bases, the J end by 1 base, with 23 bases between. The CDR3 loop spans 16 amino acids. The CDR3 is CAGSLGASLGNTEAFF. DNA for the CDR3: TGTGCCGGCTCTCTGGGCGCGTCTCTGGGGAACACTGAAGCTTTCTTT.

The DNA of the CDR3 is TGTGCCAGCAGCCAAGATTCAACAGACTATGGCTACACCTTC. It encodes CASSQDSTDYGYTF. This chain connects TRBV4-2 to TRBJ1-2; D is unresolved. The CDR3 runs 14 residues. Trimming shortened V by 0 bases and J by 3 bases, and 8 bases separated the two germline ends. Germline V lookup: CDR1 LGHNA, CDR2 YNFKEQ.